The T cell receptor (beta chain) under discussion was sequenced for a study of PD-1 blockade in classical Hodgkin lymphoma. Brentuximab vedotin exposure varied among the patients, all of whom had relapsed after autologous stem cell transplantation. This clone was detected a few times. The repertoire was sequenced with immunoSEQ multiplex PCR; TCRdb's copy has only in-frame clones and lacks some. The repertoire consists of 25,000 to 30,000 clones, with roughly 71% occurring once and the leading ten covering 20% to 30%. Germline lookup yields CDR1 SGHDT and CDR2 YYEEEE. This CDR3 contains 11 residues. The germline V and J ends were trimmed by 1 base and 10 bases, with 6 bases remaining between them.

The sequence was obtained from a human donor with classical Hodgkin lymphoma. The sequencing used peripheral blood mononuclear cells (PBMCs), collected before the second cycle of nivolumab. This chain connects TRBV5-6 to TRBJ2-1; D call uncertain. The CDR3, as DNA: TGTGCCAGCAGCTTGCGCGGAGAGCAGTTCTTC. Translated, it gives CASSLRGEQFF.